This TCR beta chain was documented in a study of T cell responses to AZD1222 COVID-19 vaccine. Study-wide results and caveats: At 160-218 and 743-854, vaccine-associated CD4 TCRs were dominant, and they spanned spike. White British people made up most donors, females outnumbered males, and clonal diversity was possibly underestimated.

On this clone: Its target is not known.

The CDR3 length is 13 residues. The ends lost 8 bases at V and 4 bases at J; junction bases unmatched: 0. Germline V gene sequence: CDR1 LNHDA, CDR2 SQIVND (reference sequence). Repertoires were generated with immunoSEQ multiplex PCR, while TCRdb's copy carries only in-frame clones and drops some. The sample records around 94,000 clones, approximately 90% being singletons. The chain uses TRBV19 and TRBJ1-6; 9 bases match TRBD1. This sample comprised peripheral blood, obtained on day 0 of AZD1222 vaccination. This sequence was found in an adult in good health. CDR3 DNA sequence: TGTGCCAGTGGGACAGGGTATAATTCACCCCTCCACTTT. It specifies CASGTGYNSPLHF.